A selection of T cell receptor beta chains follows, all from one sample in a study of blood T cell repertoires in COVID-19. Assay used: immunoSEQ multiplex PCR; TCRdb lists only in-frame clones, some missing. The sample includes some 300,000 clones, about nine tenths seen only once; the top ten take 2% to 3%. Sequencing input: peripheral blood. Receptor source: a man between 18 and 29 years old with active or convalescent COVID-19. Each CDR3 is given with its conserved first and last residue. The D gene is left open where the match is weak. Size values are once, few and many counts, or a class for expanded clones, and some rows have none.

size: .; V: TRBV29-1; D: .; J: TRBJ1-1; DNA: TGCAGCGTGGAAGTCCAGGGTCGGTACACTGAAGCTTTCTTT; CDR3: CSVEVQGRYTEAFF
size: .; V: TRBV7-2; D: TRBD1; J: TRBJ2-7; DNA: TGTGCCAGCAGCTTAGGGGCAGGGGGTTTCGGGCAGTACTTC; CDR3: CASSLGAGGFGQYF
size: .; V: TRBV6-5; D: TRBD1; J: TRBJ2-2; DNA: TGTGCCAGCAGGTTCCGGGACAGGAACACCGGGGAGCTGTTTTTT; CDR3: CASRFRDRNTGELFF
size: .; V: TRBV7-8; D: .; J: TRBJ2-7; DNA: TGTGCCAGCACCCCCAACGGTCGCGAGCAGTACTTC; CDR3: CASTPNGREQYF
size: .; V: TRBV7-3; D: TRBD1; J: TRBJ2-6; DNA: TGTGCCAGCAGTCAGAGACAGGGGGCGCCTGGGGCCAACGTCCTGACTTTC; CDR3: CASSQRQGAPGANVLTF
size: .; V: TRBV28; D: TRBD2; J: TRBJ2-5; DNA: TGTGCCAGCAGTTTACTTAGCGGGAGGGGGAACCAAGAGACCCAGTACTTC; CDR3: CASSLLSGRGNQETQYF
size: .; V: TRBV11-2; D: .; J: TRBJ2-4; DNA: TGTGCCAGCAGCATCTACGGGGGTGCCAAAAACATTCAGTACTTC; CDR3: CASSIYGGAKNIQYF
size: .; V: TRBV5-1; D: .; J: TRBJ1-6; DNA: TGCGCCAGCAGCTTGGATACCCCCGGGGGAAATTCACCCCTCCACTTT; CDR3: CASSLDTPGGNSPLHF
size: once; V: TRBV7-2; D: TRBD1; J: TRBJ2-7; DNA: TGTGCCAGCAGCTTTGGACAGGGGAACGAGCAGTACTTC; CDR3: CASSFGQGNEQYF
size: .; V: TRBV28; D: TRBD1; J: TRBJ1-5; DNA: TGTGCCAGCAGTTTGTACGGGACAGCGCATAATCAGCCCCAGCATTTT; CDR3: CASSLYGTAHNQPQHF
size: .; V: TRBV7-8; D: TRBD1; J: TRBJ2-2; DNA: TGTGCCAGCAGCTCTCAGACAGGGGTGACCACCGGGGAGCTGTTTTTT; CDR3: CASSSQTGVTTGELFF
size: .; V: TRBV19; D: TRBD1; J: TRBJ1-1; DNA: TGTGCCAGTAGCCCGTTACAGGGGTGGAACACTGAAGCTTTCTTT; CDR3: CASSPLQGWNTEAFF
size: .; V: TRBV27; D: TRBD1; J: TRBJ2-7; DNA: TGTGCCAGCAGTTTTAAGGACAGGGGCTACGAGCAGTACTTC; CDR3: CASSFKDRGYEQYF
size: few; V: TRBV4-3; D: .; J: TRBJ1-2; DNA: TGCGCCAGCAGCCCGGGACGGGGGTCATACTATGGCTACACCTTC; CDR3: CASSPGRGSYYGYTF
size: .; V: TRBV6-5; D: TRBD1; J: TRBJ2-2; DNA: TGTGCCAGCAGTTTCGGGACAGGGGGGACCGGGGAGCTGTTTTTT; CDR3: CASSFGTGGTGELFF
size: .; V: TRBV6-5; D: TRBD2; J: TRBJ2-5; DNA: TGTGCCAGCAGTTACTCAGGGACTAAGCCACAAGAGACCCAGTACTTC; CDR3: CASSYSGTKPQETQYF
size: .; V: TRBV4-1; D: TRBD2; J: TRBJ2-2; DNA: TGCGCCAGCAACGTAGCGGGAGTCACCGGGGAGCTGTTTTTT; CDR3: CASNVAGVTGELFF
size: .; V: TRBV18; D: TRBD1; J: TRBJ1-2; DNA: TGTGCCAGCTCACCCCCTGGGACAGAACGGGGCTATGGCTACACCTTC; CDR3: CASSPPGTERGYGYTF
size: once; V: TRBV9; D: .; J: TRBJ1-1; DNA: TGTGCCAGCAGCGGACCAGGGTCTGAAGCTTTCTTT; CDR3: CASSGPGSEAFF
size: .; V: TRBV7-3; D: .; J: TRBJ2-7; DNA: TGTGCCAGCAGCCCAGATGACAGCTACGAGCAGTACTTC; CDR3: CASSPDDSYEQYF
size: .; V: TRBV11-2; D: TRBD1; J: TRBJ2-2; DNA: TGTGCCAGCAATGGACAGGGGGCAAACACCGGGGAGCTGTTTTTT; CDR3: CASNGQGANTGELFF
size: .; V: TRBV5-1; D: .; J: TRBJ1-4; DNA: TGCGCCAGCAGCTTGGGTAGAGGCGAAAAACTGTTTTTT; CDR3: CASSLGRGEKLFF
size: .; V: TRBV2; D: TRBD1; J: TRBJ2-5; DNA: TGTGCCAGCAGGATACAGGGGGCGAAGCAAGAGACCCAGTACTTC; CDR3: CASRIQGAKQETQYF
size: .; V: TRBV27; D: .; J: TRBJ1-2; DNA: TGTGCCAGCAGTCCGGGGGTAAAGGCATATGGCTACACCTTC; CDR3: CASSPGVKAYGYTF
size: .; V: TRBV10-3; D: .; J: TRBJ2-7; DNA: TGTGCCATCAGTGAGTCGCGGGGTCGGTCCTACGAGCAGTACTTC; CDR3: CAISESRGRSYEQYF
size: .; V: TRBV24-1; D: .; J: TRBJ1-2; DNA: TGTGCCACCACGGACAGTCCTATCTATGTTGGCTACACCTTC; CDR3: CATTDSPIYVGYTF
size: .; V: TRBV23-1; D: TRBD1; J: TRBJ1-5; DNA: TGCGCCATCCCCGTCGCCCCTGGGACCGCGGGACAGGGGGCGCCGATTCAGCCCCAGCATTTT; CDR3: CAIPVAPGTAGQGAPIQPQHF
size: .; V: TRBV5-5; D: .; J: TRBJ1-5; DNA: TGTGCCAGCAGCTCGGAAGGGACACCGGAGCCCCAGCATTTT; CDR3: CASSSEGTPEPQHF
size: .; V: TRBV11-2; D: .; J: TRBJ1-5; DNA: TGTGCCAGCAGCTTAGATCCGGAGCGACCCCAGCATTTT; CDR3: CASSLDPERPQHF
size: .; V: TRBV5-3; D: .; J: TRBJ2-7; DNA: TGTGCCAGAAGCCCCACTGGTATTGGCTCCTACGAGCAGTACTTC; CDR3: CARSPTGIGSYEQYF
size: .; V: TRBV7-8; D: TRBD1; J: TRBJ2-7; DNA: TGTGCCAGCAGCCTTGGACAGGGTCAAACCTCCTACTACGAGCAGTACTTC; CDR3: CASSLGQGQTSYYEQYF
size: .; V: TRBV19; D: .; J: TRBJ1-5; DNA: TGTGCCAGTAGTATCCTAATTAGCAATCAGCCCCAGCATTTT; CDR3: CASSILISNQPQHF
size: .; V: TRBV5-1; D: .; J: TRBJ2-3; DNA: TGCGCCAGCAGGTCAAGTAGCGTTGAAGATACGCAGTATTTT; CDR3: CASRSSSVEDTQYF
size: once; V: TRBV5-5; D: .; J: TRBJ1-3; DNA: TGTGCCAGCAGCCTCCTCCCTGGAAACACCATATATTTT; CDR3: CASSLLPGNTIYF
size: .; V: TRBV19; D: .; J: TRBJ2-7; DNA: TGTGCCAGTAGTACCCCATCCACAGGGCTACTAGCCTACGAGCAGTACTTC; CDR3: CASSTPSTGLLAYEQYF
size: .; V: TRBV4-2; D: .; J: TRBJ2-1; DNA: TGTGCCAGCAGCGAAAGGACAGTATCCTACAATGAGCAGTTCTTC; CDR3: CASSERTVSYNEQFF
size: .; V: TRBV19; D: .; J: TRBJ2-4; DNA: TGTGCCAGTAGTACCCCCCGGTTAGGGGGAATGGGTGACATTCAGTACTTC; CDR3: CASSTPRLGGMGDIQYF
size: once; V: TRBV25-1; D: .; J: TRBJ1-2; DNA: TGTGCCAGCAGTGAAGGCCCCTCTGGTGGCTACACCTTC; CDR3: CASSEGPSGGYTF
size: .; V: TRBV19; D: .; J: TRBJ1-5; DNA: TGTGCCAGTAGTATTTTCTATGGGGGCGTTCAGCCCCAGCATTTT; CDR3: CASSIFYGGVQPQHF
size: .; V: TRBV4-3; D: .; J: TRBJ1-1; DNA: TGCGCCAGCAGCCATGTGGGGGGGAACACTGAAGCTTTCTTT; CDR3: CASSHVGGNTEAFF
size: .; V: TRBV9; D: .; J: TRBJ2-5; DNA: TGTGCCAGCAGCGAAACCTCCGGGTCGTCACAGACCCAGTACTTC; CDR3: CASSETSGSSQTQYF
size: once; V: TRBV7-8; D: .; J: TRBJ1-3; DNA: TGTGCCAGCAGCCCCCAACTCGTCTCTGGAAACACCATATATTTT; CDR3: CASSPQLVSGNTIYF
size: few; V: TRBV19; D: .; J: TRBJ1-2; DNA: TGTGCCAGTAGTCCCCGGGTGAACTATGGCTACACCTTC; CDR3: CASSPRVNYGYTF
size: .; V: TRBV28; D: TRBD1; J: TRBJ1-2; DNA: TGTGCCAGCAATAATCAGGGGGCAGGGGGCTACACCTTC; CDR3: CASNNQGAGGYTF
size: .; V: TRBV19; D: .; J: TRBJ1-1; DNA: TGTGCCAGTAGTATAATTCGGGAGGGGAAGTTCGCTGAAGCTTTCTTT; CDR3: CASSIIREGKFAEAFF
size: .; V: TRBV25-1; D: .; J: TRBJ2-1; DNA: TGTGCCAGCAGTGCTGGGACACCCTACAATGAGCAGTTCTTC; CDR3: CASSAGTPYNEQFF
size: once; V: TRBV5-1; D: TRBD1; J: TRBJ1-5; DNA: TGCGCCAGCAGCTTGCTCCCCAGGGGGCAGGAGGATCAGCCCCAGCATTTT; CDR3: CASSLLPRGQEDQPQHF
size: .; V: TRBV9; D: .; J: TRBJ2-1; DNA: TGTGCCAGCAGCGACCCCTACGGGGCCTACAATGAGCAGTTCTTC; CDR3: CASSDPYGAYNEQFF
size: .; V: TRBV27; D: TRBD1; J: TRBJ2-3; DNA: TGTGCCAGCAGTCACGACAGGGCACGTAGCACAGATACGCAGTATTTT; CDR3: CASSHDRARSTDTQYF
size: .; V: TRBV27; D: TRBD1; J: TRBJ2-7; DNA: TGTGCCAGCAGTCCTGACAGGGGAGGCGCCTACGAGCAGTACTTC; CDR3: CASSPDRGGAYEQYF
size: .; V: TRBV19; D: .; J: TRBJ1-1; DNA: TGTGCCAGTAGTATAATAGGTTCGGGGGGATGGGAAGCTTTCTTT; CDR3: CASSIIGSGGWEAFF
size: .; V: TRBV24-1; D: TRBD2; J: TRBJ2-1; DNA: TGTGCCACCAGTGATCCGGGACTAGCGGGAGGGCTCGACAATGAGCAGTTCTTC; CDR3: CATSDPGLAGGLDNEQFF
size: .; V: TRBV28; D: .; J: TRBJ1-5; DNA: TGTGCCAGCAGTGTAGGGGGGGCCGATAGCAATCAGCCCCAGCATTTT; CDR3: CASSVGGADSNQPQHF
size: few; V: TRBV7-9; D: TRBD1; J: TRBJ1-1; DNA: TGTGCCAGCAGCTCCTCAGACAGGGCGAACACTGAAGCTTTCTTT; CDR3: CASSSSDRANTEAFF
size: .; V: TRBV25-1; D: .; J: TRBJ1-1; DNA: TGTGCCAGCAGAACAAGTTACACTGAAGCTTTCTTT; CDR3: CASRTSYTEAFF
size: .; V: TRBV7-7; D: TRBD2; J: TRBJ2-1; DNA: TGTGCCAACCACCGGGGGGAGAGCTCCTACAATGAGCAGTTCTTC; CDR3: CANHRGESSYNEQFF
size: .; V: TRBV4-1; D: TRBD2; J: TRBJ2-1; DNA: TGCGCCAGCAGCCAAGTTCTACGGCGACTAGCGGGGGTCAATGAGCAGTTCTTC; CDR3: CASSQVLRRLAGVNEQFF
size: .; V: TRBV28; D: TRBD1; J: TRBJ2-1; DNA: TGTGCCAGCAGTTTAACGGACAGGGACCATGAGCAGTTCTTC; CDR3: CASSLTDRDHEQFF
size: .; V: TRBV5-6; D: TRBD1; J: TRBJ2-1; DNA: TGTGCCAGCAGCTTGGACAGGGGGCTTTACAATGAGCAGTTCTTC; CDR3: CASSLDRGLYNEQFF
size: .; V: TRBV29-1; D: .; J: TRBJ2-7; DNA: TGCAGCGCTGGGACGCTGACTCCGGGACTTCACTACGAGCAGTACTTC; CDR3: CSAGTLTPGLHYEQYF